Each of the 15 T cell receptor beta chains below was sequenced from the same sample in a study of blood T cells in healthy people across ages. The use of a sample-barcoded 5' primer and a J-beta primer mix characterized a second PCR of roughly 6 to 11 cycles. MiXCR was run by TCRdb on the 5' RACE reads, yielding one entry per CDR3 protein. The sample shows over a million distinct CDR3 sequences, less than 50% of them seen only once. The sequencing sample was made of blood. These receptors were taken from a woman aged 55-69 years in good health.

This chain uses TRBV20-1 with TRBJ1-5; TRBD1 agrees at 12 bases. The V gene's germline CDR1 is DFQATT and CDR2 SNEGSKA (reference sequence). V gave up 3 bases and J gave up 1 base; unmatched junction bases: 10. The length of the CDR3 is 18 residues. CDR3: CSASLPGQGARSNQPQHF. Here the CDR3 DNA reads TGCAGTGCTAGCCTCCCGGGACAGGGGGCGAGGAGCAATCAGCCCCAGCATTTT.

V usage is TRBV7-8 and J usage is TRBJ2-3; D remains unclear. V was pared by 5 bases and J by 0 bases, with 12 bases between. Per the germline V gene, CDR1 is SGHVS and CDR2 is FQNEAQ. The length of the CDR3 is 15 residues. The CDR3 DNA reads as TGTGCCAGCAGCCAGGTCCTTATCAGCACAGATACGCAGTATTTT. This sequence encodes CASSQVLISTDTQYF.

V usage is TRBV9 and J usage is TRBJ2-3, with 8 positions matching TRBD2. V was clipped by 0 bases and J by 5 bases; unmatched bases: 8. Germline loops: CDR1 SGDLS, CDR2 YYNGEE. There are 16 residues in the CDR3. The chain's CDR3 is CASSVAGGSLKDTQYF. The CDR3 nucleotides are TGTGCCAGCAGCGTAGCGGGAGGGTCCCTCAAAGATACGCAGTATTTT.

The genes are TRBV4-1 and TRBJ2-3; possibly TRBD1 for D (5 bases). Germline V lookup: CDR1 MGHRA, CDR2 YSYEKL. There are 16 residues in the CDR3. Trimming took off 1 base at V and 2 bases at J, with 13 bases between the two ends. The CDR3 spells CASSQGQGNPTDTQYF. The CDR3 DNA reads TGCGCCAGCAGCCAAGGTCAGGGTAACCCCACAGATACGCAGTATTTT.

There are many counts of this clonotype. CDR3 amino acids: CSVVGPPTDTQYF. In DNA form, the CDR3 reads TGCAGCGTTGTTGGGCCGCCTACAGATACGCAGTATTTT. The chain recombines TRBV29-1 with TRBJ2-3; D gene uncertain. The germline gives CDR1 SQVTM, CDR2 ANQGSEA. Between the trimmed V and J ends, which lost 4 bases and 3 bases, there was a span of 11 bases. There are 13 residues in the CDR3.

V is TRBV9 and J is TRBJ2-7, with D possibly matching TRBD2 (5 bases). This CDR3 has 14 amino acids. Germline V gives CDR1 SGDLS, CDR2 YYNGEE. The V and J ends lost 0 bases and 7 bases respectively, with 14 bases between them. The chain's CDR3 is CASSVGGPGGEQYF. In nucleotides, the CDR3 is TGTGCCAGCAGCGTAGGTGGGCCTGGAGGTGAGCAGTACTTC.

V is TRBV6-5 and J is TRBJ1-1, with D perhaps matching TRBD1 (5 bases). Per germline, CDR1 MNHEY and CDR2 SVGAGI. Trimming removed 6 bases from V and 0 bases from J, with 14 bases in between. The CDR3 sequence is 15 residues long. The CDR3: CASSRDGRVNTEAFF. In DNA, the CDR3 is TGTGCCAGCAGCCGGGACGGCCGAGTGAACACTGAAGCTTTCTTT.

The chain has TRBV20-1 and TRBJ2-7; possible D gene TRBD1, 6 bases. The CDR3 runs to 14 residues. The germline V gene has CDR1 DFQATT and CDR2 SNEGSKA (reference sequence). The V and J ends lost 6 bases and 0 bases respectively, with 15 bases between them. CDR3 sequence (DNA): TGCAGTGCAGAACCCGGGACACCCTCCTACGAGCAGTACTTC. Protein sequence: CSAEPGTPSYEQYF.

The gene calls are TRBV6-5 and TRBJ2-3; weak D call: TRBD2 (7 bases). V was shortened by 6 bases and J by 8 bases, with 12 bases between the two germline ends. The CDR3 loop spans 12 amino acids. Germline V gene sequence: CDR1 MNHEY, CDR2 SVGAGI. The CDR3 coding sequence is TGTGCCAGCAGGGGGGGGGGCGGTACGCAGTATTTT. Encoded protein: CASRGGGGTQYF.

The chain joins TRBV25-1 to TRBJ2-3; D gene unclear. Per the germline V gene, CDR1 is MGHDK and CDR2 is SYGVNS. Trimming pared 7 bases from V and 4 bases from J, leaving 12 bases between. The CDR3 spans 13 residues. The CDR3 loop is CASTTLLADTQYF. CDR3 DNA: TGTGCCAGCACAACCCTCTTGGCAGATACGCAGTATTTT.

This clonotype has only a few counts. The J gene is TRBJ2-5, the V gene TRBV28; the match to TRBD2 covers 9 bases. V was clipped by 8 bases and J by 4 bases; unmatched bases: 8. The CDR3 is 14 amino acids. Germline-derived CDR1 and CDR2 are MDHEN and SYDVKM. In DNA form, the CDR3 reads TGTGCCAGCGGATCGCGGGAGGGCCGAGAGACCCAGTACTTC. Translated: CASGSREGRETQYF.

The chain links TRBV20-1 to TRBJ2-1; 7 bases are shared with TRBD2. CDR1 DFQATT and CDR2 SNEGSKA come from the germline V gene (reference sequence). There are 15 residues in the CDR3. The trim removed 3 bases at V and 3 bases at J, leaving 8 bases unmatched. In DNA form, the CDR3 reads TGCAGTGCTAGTGGTTGGGCTAGCGGCTACAATGAGCAGTTCTTC. Translated, it gives CSASGWASGYNEQFF.

At least ten counts were recorded for this clonotype. This chain links TRBV20-1 with TRBJ1-1, with D uncertain. V shed 3 bases and J shed 2 bases, with 7 bases lying between them. The germline V gene encodes CDR1 DFQATT and CDR2 SNEGSKA (reference sequence). CDR3 length equals 12 residues. The CDR3 spells CSASLRNTEAFF. CDR3 nucleotides: TGCAGTGCTAGCCTACGTAACACTGAAGCTTTCTTT.

The chain couples TRBV7-3 to TRBJ2-5; D not certain. CDR3 length equals 14 residues. V was shortened by 5 bases and J by 11 bases, with 21 bases between the two germline ends. The germline gives CDR1 SGHTA, CDR2 FQGTGA. CDR3 nucleotide sequence: TGTGCCAGCAGCCCCCACAGACTCTACAATGAGCAGTACTTC. This codes for CASSPHRLYNEQYF.

CDR3: CASSFGSSGRRETQYF. DNA for the CDR3: TGTGCCAGCAGTTTCGGCTCTAGCGGGAGGAGAGAGACCCAGTACTTC. The V gene is TRBV28, the J gene TRBJ2-5, with TRBD2 matching 11 bases. The V segment lost 3 bases and the J segment 4 bases; nucleotides outside the gene matches: 7. CDR1 is MDHEN and CDR2 is SYDVKM in the germline V gene. The CDR3 is made up of 16 amino acids. The whole variable domain, remainder taken from reference TRBV28 and TRBJ2-5, is DVKVTQSSRYLVKRTGEKVFLECVQDMDHENMFWYRQDPGLGLRLIYFSYDVKMKEKGDIPEGYSVSREKKERFSLILESASTNQTSMYLCASSFGSSGRRETQYFGPGTRLLVL.